This section outlines one T cell receptor (beta chain) sequence together with its context. Its cognate antigen has yet to be identified. The sample holds no much larger clone one base away, and base qualities are not on file. TCRbeta CDR3 regions were amplified from genomic DNA by means of the immunoSEQ Assay, a bias-controlled multiplex PCR. Concerning the study's data processing: Within the assay, amplification of reference gene primers was used to estimate how many nucleated cells each sample contained. To quantify the absolute abundance of each unique TCRbeta CDR3 rearrangement, sequence reads were collapsed and filtered. For each sample, productive Simpson clonality was calculated as the square root of Simpson's diversity index over productive rearrangements. Held by TCRdb, this immuneACCESS table contains in-frame sequences only and omits some clones. Under half of the omission traces to an unresolved V gene where checked; the cause of the rest is unknown. V and J calls and clone size are copied from that table; D and trimming were computed from the DNA. The sample records fewer than 150,000 clones, roughly four fifths of which are singletons. The biggest ten clones account for 3.5% to 5% of the sample.

The entry originates in a study of blood T cell repertoires in COVID-19 (dated by TCRdb to 2020 to 2021). The study in broad terms: Samples covering the acute and convalescent phases of COVID-19 were provided by collaborators in the United States, Italy and Spain. Samples were obtained from the ongoing ImmuneRACE study (first 160 participants) and from roughly 1,300 subjects provided by 6 global collaborators. The prospective study material was composed of cDNA or gDNA derived from T cells, B-cell-depleted T cells, or PBMCs. HLA class I and class II types, where available, came from metadata supplied by the sample provider rather than from assay-based typing. A freely available public database, intended as a resource for researchers studying the immune response to SARS-CoV-2, is where the repertoires were released. The dataset comprised deeply sampled blood TCRbeta repertoires from subjects exposed to, actively infected with, or recovered from COVID-19. Nearly every sample came with metadata listing a de-identified subject ID, COVID-19 status, age in years and sex. Here is what the overall study found, with its caveats: The amount of clinical and demographic metadata varied by source and participant and was provided uncurated.

Based on the germline V gene (reference sequence), the CDR1 and CDR2 sequences are LGHDT and YNNKEL. V sheds 1 base and J sheds 0 bases, leaving 19 bases between their ends. Including cysteine and phenylalanine, the CDR3 has 18 amino acids. Just the 54-base CDR3 DNA is kept, in frame starting at base 1. The collaborating institutions used their own protocols to collect whole blood in K2EDTA tubes. For TCRbeta analysis, collaborators shipped samples as frozen whole blood, isolated PBMCs, or DNA extracted from either of those sample types. The sequence links TRBV3-1 (or the pseudogene TRBV3-2) to TRBJ2-7; TRBD2 is a possible D gene, resting on 6 matching bases. Sequenced input: peripheral blood. The TCR sequence derives from a woman older than 75 with acute or convalescent COVID-19. For the CDR3, the sequence is CASSQVFFSRDSSYEQYF. The nucleotide sequence is TGTGCCAGCAGCCAAGTTTTCTTTTCGCGGGACTCCTCCTACGAGCAGTACTTC.